A selection of T cell receptor beta chains follows, all from one sample in a study of T cells of healthy individuals. TCRdb used MiXCR to reprocess the 5' RACE reads, holding one entry per CDR3 protein. The table lists approximately 89,000 distinct CDR3 sequences, 5% of them singletons. Receptors originate from a female donor in good health. CDR3s include the opening cysteine and the closing phenylalanine or tryptophan. The D gene is left open where the match is weak. Expanded clones are given a class, and other clones once, few, many or no size at all.

CDR3 protein: CASSYRDLGADVLTF; CDR3 DNA: TGTGCCAGCAGTTACAGGGATTTAGGGGCCGACGTCCTGACTTTC; CDR3 length: 15; D gene: -; clone size: -; J gene: TRBJ2-6; V gene: TRBV27
CDR3 protein: CASSLEGTSNEQYF; CDR3 DNA: TGCGCCAGCAGCTTGGAAGGGACTAGCAACGAGCAGTACTTC; CDR3 length: 14; D gene: TRBD2; clone size: many; J gene: TRBJ2-7; V gene: TRBV5-1
CDR3 protein: CASSPTSRGDGDTQYF; CDR3 DNA: TGCGCCAGCAGCCCTACGAGTAGGGGTGACGGCGATACGCAGTATTTT; CDR3 length: 16; D gene: -; clone size: few; J gene: TRBJ2-3; V gene: TRBV5-1
CDR3 protein: CASSLGSNEQFF; CDR3 DNA: TGTGCCAGCAGCTTGGGGAGCAATGAGCAGTTCTTC; CDR3 length: 12; D gene: -; clone size: many; J gene: TRBJ2-1; V gene: TRBV5-4
CDR3 protein: CSVEGAPGGYEQYF; CDR3 DNA: TGCAGCGTTGAAGGGGCACCGGGGGGATACGAGCAGTACTTC; CDR3 length: 14; D gene: TRBD2; clone size: many; J gene: TRBJ2-7; V gene: TRBV29-1
CDR3 protein: CATSRDPGWVDEKLFF; CDR3 DNA: TGTGCCACCAGCAGGGACCCCGGTTGGGTGGATGAAAAACTGTTTTTT; CDR3 length: 16; D gene: -; clone size: many; J gene: TRBJ1-4; V gene: TRBV15
CDR3 protein: CASSFSVAGANVLTF; CDR3 DNA: TGCGCCAGCAGTTTCAGTGTAGCTGGGGCCAACGTCCTGACTTTC; CDR3 length: 15; D gene: -; clone size: few; J gene: TRBJ2-6; V gene: TRBV5-1
CDR3 protein: CASSSRTDRKTHNEQFF; CDR3 DNA: TGCGCCAGCAGCTCGCGCACCGACAGGAAAACTCACAATGAGCAGTTCTTC; CDR3 length: 17; D gene: -; clone size: many; J gene: TRBJ2-1; V gene: TRBV5-1
CDR3 protein: CASTLRVSSFLNEKLFF; CDR3 DNA: TGTGCCAGCACCCTCCGGGTCTCCTCTTTCCTTAATGAAAAACTGTTTTTT; CDR3 length: 17; D gene: -; clone size: many; J gene: TRBJ1-4; V gene: TRBV28
CDR3 protein: CSARGDEQYF; CDR3 DNA: TGCAGTGCTAGAGGGGACGAGCAGTACTTC; CDR3 length: 10; D gene: -; clone size: many; J gene: TRBJ2-7; V gene: TRBV20-1